The TCR beta chain described here comes from a study of early T cells in non-severe SARS-CoV-2 infection. Each CDR3 protein is one row after TCRdb ran MiXCR on the 5' RACE reads. The table includes fewer than 35,000 distinct CDR3 sequences, around 9% detected once. V lost 5 bases and J lost 4; bases outside the gene matches: 6. The CDR3 spans 15 residues. CDR1 LGHNT and CDR2 FRNRAP come from the germline V gene. This clonotype occurred many times. The TCR comes from an adult who was a healthcare worker with PCR-confirmed SARS-CoV-2 infection or an uninfected control (not recorded which). The gene calls are TRBV12-5 and TRBJ2-3; 10 bases are a match to TRBD2. Sequencing was done on a sample of whole blood. CDR3 in amino acids: CASGHPSGGADTQYF. The CDR3, as DNA: TGTGCTAGTGGTCACCCCAGCGGGGGGGCAGATACGCAGTATTTT.